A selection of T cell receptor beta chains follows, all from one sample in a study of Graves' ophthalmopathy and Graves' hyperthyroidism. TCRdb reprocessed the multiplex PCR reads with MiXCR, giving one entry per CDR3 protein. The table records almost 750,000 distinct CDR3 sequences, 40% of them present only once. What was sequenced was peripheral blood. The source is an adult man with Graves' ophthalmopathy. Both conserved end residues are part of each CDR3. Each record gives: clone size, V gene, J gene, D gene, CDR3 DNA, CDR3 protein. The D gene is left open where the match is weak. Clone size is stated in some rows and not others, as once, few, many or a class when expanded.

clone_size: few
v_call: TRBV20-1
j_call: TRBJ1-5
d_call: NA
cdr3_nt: TGCAGTGCTAGTTCACGGTTTACATTAAATAGCAATCAGCCCCAGCATTTT
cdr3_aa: CSASSRFTLNSNQPQHF

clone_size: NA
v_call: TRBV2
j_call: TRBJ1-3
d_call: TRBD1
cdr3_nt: TGCGCCGGCAGCCCCGTGACGACAGGGGGAGGAAACACCATATATTTT
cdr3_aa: CAGSPVTTGGGNTIYF

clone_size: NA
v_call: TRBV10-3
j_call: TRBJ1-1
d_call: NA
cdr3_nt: TGTGCCATCGGGAGGGCCGGCACTGAAGCTTTCTTT
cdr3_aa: CAIGRAGTEAFF

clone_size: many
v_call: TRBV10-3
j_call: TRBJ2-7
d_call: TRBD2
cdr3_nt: TGTGCCACTACCCCTGGGGGAGCGGGGGAGCAGTACTTC
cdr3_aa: CATTPGGAGEQYF

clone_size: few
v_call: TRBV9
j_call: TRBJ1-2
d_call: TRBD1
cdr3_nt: TGTGCCAGCAGCGTAGGAATCCAGACAGGGGACGTCGGCTACACCTTC
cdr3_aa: CASSVGIQTGDVGYTF

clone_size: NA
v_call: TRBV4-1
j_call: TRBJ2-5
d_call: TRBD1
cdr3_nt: TGCGCCAGCAGCCAAGAACAGGGGGGAGAGACCCAGTACTTC
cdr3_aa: CASSQEQGGETQYF

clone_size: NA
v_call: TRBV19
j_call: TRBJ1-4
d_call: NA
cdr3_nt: TGTGCCAGTAGTGACCGACTAGCGGGAGAGGAAAAACTGTTTTTT
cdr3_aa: CASSDRLAGEEKLFF

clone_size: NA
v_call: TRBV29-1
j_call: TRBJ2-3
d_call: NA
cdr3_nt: TGCAGCTCTATACGTCCAGGGCACACAGATACGCAGTATTTT
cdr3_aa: CSSIRPGHTDTQYF

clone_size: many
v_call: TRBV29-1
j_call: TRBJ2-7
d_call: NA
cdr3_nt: TGCAGCGTCCCGGGCCTATCATCATCCACGAACGAGCAGTACTTC
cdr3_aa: CSVPGLSSSTNEQYF

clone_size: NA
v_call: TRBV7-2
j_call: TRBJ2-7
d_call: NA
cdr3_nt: TGTGCCAGCAGCCAAGATCCCCAAAGTTCCGACGAGCAGTACTTC
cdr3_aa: CASSQDPQSSDEQYF

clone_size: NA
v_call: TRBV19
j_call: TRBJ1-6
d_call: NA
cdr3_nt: TGTGCCAGCAGCCAAGAAACAGGGCTCAATTCACCCCTCCACTTT
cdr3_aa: CASSQETGLNSPLHF

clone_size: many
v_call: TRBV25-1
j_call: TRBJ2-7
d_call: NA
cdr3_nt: TGTGCCAGCAGTGAATGGAATTTCTACGAGCAGTACTTC
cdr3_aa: CASSEWNFYEQYF

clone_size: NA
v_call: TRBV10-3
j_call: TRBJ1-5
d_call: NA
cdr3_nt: TGTGCCATCTGGGCAGGGGAAAATCAGCCCCAGCATTTT
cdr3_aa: CAIWAGENQPQHF

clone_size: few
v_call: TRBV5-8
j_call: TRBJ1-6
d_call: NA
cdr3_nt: TGTGCCAGCAGCTTGGGGCCAGGGCGCTCACCCCTCCACTTT
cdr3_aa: CASSLGPGRSPLHF

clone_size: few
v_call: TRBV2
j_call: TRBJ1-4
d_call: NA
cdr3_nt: TGTGCCAGCAGTCCGCGTGACTGGGGCGGCGAAAAACTGTTTTTT
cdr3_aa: CASSPRDWGGEKLFF

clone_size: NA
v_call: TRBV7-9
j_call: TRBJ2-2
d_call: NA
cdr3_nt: TGTGCCAGCAGCTCCGAAGGGACGAACACCGGGGAGCTGTTTTTT
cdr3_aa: CASSSEGTNTGELFF

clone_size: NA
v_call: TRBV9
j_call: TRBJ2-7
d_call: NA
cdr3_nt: TGTGCCAGCAGTTTATATCCAGGGCCTAACTACGAGCAGTACTTC
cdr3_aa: CASSLYPGPNYEQYF

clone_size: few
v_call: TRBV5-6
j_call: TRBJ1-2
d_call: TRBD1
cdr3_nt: TGTGCCGGCAGCCGACAGGGGGGCTACACCTTC
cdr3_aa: CAGSRQGGYTF

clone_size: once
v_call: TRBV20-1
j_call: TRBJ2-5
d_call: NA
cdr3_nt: TGCAGTGGGGATGACATAACTCAAGAGACCCAGTACTTC
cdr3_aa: CSGDDITQETQYF

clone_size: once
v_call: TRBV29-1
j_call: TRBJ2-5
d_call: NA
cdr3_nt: TGCAGCGTTGGAGGCATTGAGACCGGGGCAGATTACTTC
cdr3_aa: CSVGGIETGADYF

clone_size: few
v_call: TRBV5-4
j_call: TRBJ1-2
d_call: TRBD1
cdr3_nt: TGTGCCAGCAGCTTGCACCCCCGGGACAGGGAAGGCTACACCTTC
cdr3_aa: CASSLHPRDREGYTF

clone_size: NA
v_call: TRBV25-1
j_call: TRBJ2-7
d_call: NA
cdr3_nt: TGTGCTAGCATCCCAGGCGCCTACGAGCAGTACTTC
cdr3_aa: CASIPGAYEQYF

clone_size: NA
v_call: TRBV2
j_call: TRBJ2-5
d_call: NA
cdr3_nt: TGTGCCAGCAGTCATACAGGGGGGGGAGAGACTCAGTACTTC
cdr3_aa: CASSHTGGGETQYF

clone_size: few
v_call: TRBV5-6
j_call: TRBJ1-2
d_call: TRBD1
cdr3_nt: TGTGCCAGCAGCTTAACAGGGGGCGTCCACTATGGCTACACCTTC
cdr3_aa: CASSLTGGVHYGYTF

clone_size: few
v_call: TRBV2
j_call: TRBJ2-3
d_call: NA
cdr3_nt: TGTGCCAGCAGTGAGGGCAGTTCAGCAGATACGCAGTATTTT
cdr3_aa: CASSEGSSADTQYF

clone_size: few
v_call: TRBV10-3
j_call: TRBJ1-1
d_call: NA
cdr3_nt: TGTGCCAGCATCGCGTCAGGGCGAGCCACTGAAGCTTTCTTT
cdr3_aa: CASIASGRATEAFF

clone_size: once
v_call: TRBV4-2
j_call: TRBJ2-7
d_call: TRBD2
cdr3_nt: TGTGCCAGCAGCCAAGATCGGGGGGGTCCACTTCCCTACGAGCAGTACTTC
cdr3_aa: CASSQDRGGPLPYEQYF

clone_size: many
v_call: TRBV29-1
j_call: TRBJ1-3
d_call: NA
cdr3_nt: TGCAGCGTTGAGAGTGACTCTGGAAACACCATATATTTT
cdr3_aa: CSVESDSGNTIYF

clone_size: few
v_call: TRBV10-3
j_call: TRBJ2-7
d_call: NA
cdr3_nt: TGTGCCAGCAGTGAAGAACAGGGAGGATCCTACGAGCAGTACTTC
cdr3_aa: CASSEEQGGSYEQYF

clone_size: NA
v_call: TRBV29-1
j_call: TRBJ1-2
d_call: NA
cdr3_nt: TGCAGCAGTATCGGGAATGGCTACACCTTC
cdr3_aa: CSSIGNGYTF

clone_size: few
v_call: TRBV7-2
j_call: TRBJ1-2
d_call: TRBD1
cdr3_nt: TGTGCCAGCAGCCCTAACACCGGGACAGGGTTTAACTATGGCTACACCTTC
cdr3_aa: CASSPNTGTGFNYGYTF

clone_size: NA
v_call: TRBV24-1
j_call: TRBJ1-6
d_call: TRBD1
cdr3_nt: TGTGCCACCAGTGGGCAGGGGGCTAATAATTCACCCCTCCACTTT
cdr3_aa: CATSGQGANNSPLHF

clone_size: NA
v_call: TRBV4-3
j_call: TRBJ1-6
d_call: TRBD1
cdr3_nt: TGCGCCAGCAGCCAAGATACAACAGGGGGTAATTCACCCCTCCACTTT
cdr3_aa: CASSQDTTGGNSPLHF

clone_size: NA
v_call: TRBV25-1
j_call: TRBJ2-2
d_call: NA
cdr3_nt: TGTGCCAGTAGTGTTCAGAGGACCGGGGAGCTGTTTTTT
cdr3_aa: CASSVQRTGELFF

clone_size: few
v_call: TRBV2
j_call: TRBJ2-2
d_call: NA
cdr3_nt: TGTGCCAGCAGTCTGTCCGAGGGCGGCACCGGGGAGCTGTTTTTT
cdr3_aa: CASSLSEGGTGELFF

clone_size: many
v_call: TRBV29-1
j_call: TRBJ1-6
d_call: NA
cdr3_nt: TGCAGCGTTGAAGCAGAACCCAATTCACCCCTCCACTTT
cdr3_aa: CSVEAEPNSPLHF

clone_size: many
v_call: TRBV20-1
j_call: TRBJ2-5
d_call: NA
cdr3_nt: TGCAGTGCTGAAAGTGAGGAGACCCAGTACTTC
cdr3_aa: CSAESEETQYF

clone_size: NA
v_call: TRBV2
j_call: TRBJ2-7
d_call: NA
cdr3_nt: TGTGCCAGCAGCGAAACTGGGGGGGCGGAGCAGTACTTC
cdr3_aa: CASSETGGAEQYF

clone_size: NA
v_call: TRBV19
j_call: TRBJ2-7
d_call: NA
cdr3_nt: TGTGCCAGCGGCATCCTCTACCAGCAGTACTTC
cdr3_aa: CASGILYQQYF

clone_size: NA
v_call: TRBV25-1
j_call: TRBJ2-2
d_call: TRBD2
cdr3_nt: TGTGCTAGAAGGACTAGTACCGGGGAGCTGTTTTTT
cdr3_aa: CARRTSTGELFF

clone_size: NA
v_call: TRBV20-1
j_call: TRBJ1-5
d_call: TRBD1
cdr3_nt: TGCAGTGCTATCAACGACAGGGTTCAGCCCCAGCATTTT
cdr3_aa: CSAINDRVQPQHF

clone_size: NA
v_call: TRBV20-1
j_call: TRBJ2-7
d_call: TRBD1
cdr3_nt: TGCAGTGCTAGATATCGGGACAGCGAGCAGTACTTC
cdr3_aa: CSARYRDSEQYF

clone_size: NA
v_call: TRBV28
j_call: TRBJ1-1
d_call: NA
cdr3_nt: TGTGCCAGCAGTTTCGACCCGCTTCTGGGTAAGAACACTGAAGCTTTCTTT
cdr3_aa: CASSFDPLLGKNTEAFF

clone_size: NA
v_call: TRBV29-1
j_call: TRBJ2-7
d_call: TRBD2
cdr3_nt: TGCAGCTTAGCGGGAGGCAGCTCCTACGAGCAGTACTTC
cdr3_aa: CSLAGGSSYEQYF

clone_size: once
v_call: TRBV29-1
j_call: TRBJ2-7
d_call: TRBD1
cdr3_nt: TGCAGCGCCAAAACCCCGGGACAGACCTACGAGCAGTACTTC
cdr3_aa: CSAKTPGQTYEQYF

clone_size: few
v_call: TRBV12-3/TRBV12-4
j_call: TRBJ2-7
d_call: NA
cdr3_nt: TGTGCCAGCAGCGCTAAATACGAGCAGTACTTC
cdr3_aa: CASSAKYEQYF

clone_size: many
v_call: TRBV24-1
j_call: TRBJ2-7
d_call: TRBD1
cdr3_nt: TGTGCCACCAGTGGACGGGGACAGGGGGCCGAGCAGTACTTC
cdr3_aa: CATSGRGQGAEQYF

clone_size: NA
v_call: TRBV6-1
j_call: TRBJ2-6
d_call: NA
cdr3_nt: TGTGCCAGCAGAATAACAGGGCTACCCAACTCTGGGGCCAACGTCCTGACTTTC
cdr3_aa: CASRITGLPNSGANVLTF

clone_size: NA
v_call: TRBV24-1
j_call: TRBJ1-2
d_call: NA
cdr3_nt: TGTGCCATCAGTGATGCTCCAGGTGGTTATGGCTACACCTTC
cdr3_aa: CAISDAPGGYGYTF

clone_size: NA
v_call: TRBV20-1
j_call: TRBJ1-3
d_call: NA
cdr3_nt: TGCAGTGCTCCCTGGGGTGGGAGCACCATATATTTT
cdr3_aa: CSAPWGGSTIYF

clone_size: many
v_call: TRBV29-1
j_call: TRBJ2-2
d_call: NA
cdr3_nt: TGCAGCGTTAATACAGGGTTGGGCGGGGAGCTGTTTTTT
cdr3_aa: CSVNTGLGGELFF

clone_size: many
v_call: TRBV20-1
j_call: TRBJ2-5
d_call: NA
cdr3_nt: TGCAGTGCGAGACTCACCCGAGAGACCCAGTACTTC
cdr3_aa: CSARLTRETQYF

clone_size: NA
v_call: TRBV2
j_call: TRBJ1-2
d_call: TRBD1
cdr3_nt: TGTGCCAGCCTGGGACAGTCCTATGGCTACACCTTC
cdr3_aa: CASLGQSYGYTF

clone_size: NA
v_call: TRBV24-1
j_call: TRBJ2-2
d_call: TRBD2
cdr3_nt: TGTGCCACCAGTGATCCCTCCAAAGGAGCGGGAGATGGGACCGGGGAGCTGTTTTTT
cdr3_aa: CATSDPSKGAGDGTGELFF

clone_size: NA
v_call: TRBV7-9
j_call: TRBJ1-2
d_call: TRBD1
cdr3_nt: TGTGCCAGCAGCCAGGGGACAGGGCTTCAAGGCTACACCTTC
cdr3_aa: CASSQGTGLQGYTF